Detailed here is one T cell receptor beta chain. The sample comes from a study of T cells in Graves' hyperthyroidism and ophthalmopathy. CDR3 length equals 14 residues. V shed 4 bases and J shed 1 base, with 10 bases lying between them. Germline V lookup: CDR1 MGHDK, CDR2 SYGVNS. RNA transcripts served as the template for amplifying TCR beta CDR3 regions. Using the HTBI primer set, a first-round RT-PCR was run on the TCR CDR3. A single record per CDR3 protein comes from TCRdb applying MiXCR to the multiplex PCR reads. The sample has roughly 580,000 distinct CDR3 sequences, roughly 46% seen once. Orbital computed tomography and thyroid ultrasound, together with serum TRAb and thyroxine and clinical symptoms, were used for diagnoses.

Sequences were obtained from peripheral blood or thyroid tissue (not recorded which). The V gene is TRBV25-1, the J gene TRBJ1-2, with D unclear. The clonotype was recovered from a woman between 18 and 30 years old with Graves' hyperthyroidism. CDR3: CASSARDVNYGYTF. As DNA, the CDR3 is TGTGCCAGCAGTGCTAGAGACGTTAACTATGGCTACACCTTC.